This T cell receptor beta chain was retrieved from a study of response to subunit inactivated influenza vaccine. Findings and caveats of the study: Seasonal influenza vaccination, on each occasion, was suggested by the authors to recruit few new T cells.

As for this clonotype: What it recognizes is unknown.

V dropped 0 bases and J dropped 6 bases, with 11 bases sitting between them. In germline, CDR1 is ENHRY, CDR2 SYGVKD. This CDR3 region has 14 residues. TCRdb itself ran the RT-PCR reads through MiXCR, one entry per CDR3 protein. The profile shows 650,000 to 800,000 distinct CDR3 sequences, 18% of them singletons. The chain is built from TRBV10-3 and TRBJ1-1, with D possibly TRBD1 on 5 matching bases. The sample here was PBMCs from blood, taken 5 to 6 days after vaccination. The source of this sequence is a man aged 45 to 65 who received an inactivated influenza vaccine. The CDR3 sequence: CAISESKGRPEAFF. The CDR3 nucleotides are TGTGCCATCAGTGAGTCGAAGGGGCGACCTGAAGCTTTCTTT.